The 5 T cell receptor beta chains below all came from one sample that was sequenced in a study of T cells in Graves' hyperthyroidism and ophthalmopathy. Researchers amplified the TCR beta CDR3 regions from RNA transcripts. The primer set for the first-round RT-PCR of the TCR CDR3 was HTBI. From the multiplex PCR reads, TCRdb called clonotypes with MiXCR, one entry per CDR3 protein. The sample includes some 600,000 distinct CDR3 sequences, around 13% of them seen just once. The specimen was blood. Receptors were obtained from a woman aged 25-40 years with Graves' hyperthyroidism that later progressed to Graves' ophthalmopathy.

This clonotype was detected ten times or more. This chain uses TRBV29-1 with TRBJ1-1; D not resolved. Trimming removed 4 bases at V and 5 bases at J, with 8 bases between. The CDR3 has 11 residues. CDR1 SQVTM and CDR2 ANQGSEA come from the germline V gene. CDR3 sequence: CSVVWGTEAFF. Here the CDR3 DNA reads TGCAGCGTTGTCTGGGGAACTGAAGCTTTCTTT.

This clonotype was seen many times. The J gene is TRBJ2-1, the V gene TRBV12-3 or TRBV12-4; 11 bases line up with TRBD2. The CDR3 runs 15 residues. Trimming at V came to 2 bases and at J to 10 bases, leaving 7 bases not matched to a gene. As DNA, the CDR3 is TGTGCCAGCAGTTTACAACTAGCGGGAGTTTCGGAGCAGTTCTTC. It encodes CASSLQLAGVSEQFF.

V and J are TRBV14 and TRBJ2-7; perhaps TRBD1 as D (6 bases). The germline CDR1 and CDR2 sequences are SGHDN and FVKESK. Trimming took 2 bases from V and 1 from J, leaving 15 bases between them. The CDR3 totals 16 residues. For the CDR3, the DNA is TGTGCCAGCAGCCAAACTACAGGGTTGGGGTCCTACGAGCAGTACTTC. Amino acid sequence: CASSQTTGLGSYEQYF.

At least ten counts were recorded for this clonotype. The chain carries TRBV24-1 and TRBJ2-7; the D is unclear. V was trimmed by 5 bases and J by 4 bases, leaving 11 bases between them. CDR3 length equals 13 residues. Germline values: CDR1 KGHDR, CDR2 SFDVKD. The CDR3 loop reads CATSGPTDYEQYF. DNA of the CDR3: TGTGCCACCAGTGGCCCTACTGATTACGAGCAGTACTTC.

The sample holds many counts of this clonotype. The genes are TRBV30 and TRBJ2-1; 7 bases match TRBD2. Looked up from germline, CDR1 is GTSNPN and CDR2 is SVGIG (reference sequence). With V trimmed by 2 bases and J by 6 bases, 10 bases remained unmatched. The CDR3 spans 15 residues. The CDR3 nucleotides are TGTGCCTGGAGTCCTACTAGCGTGGGGGGCAATGAGCAGTTCTTC. Its protein product is CAWSPTSVGGNEQFF.